One sample yielded the 18 T cell receptor beta chains listed below, sequenced in a study of OX40 agonist ivuxolimab in advanced cancers. The repertoire was sequenced with immunoSEQ multiplex PCR; TCRdb's copy has only in-frame clones and lacks some. In the table there are over 55,000 clones, 88% of which are singletons. The sample consisted of CD4+ or CD8+ T cells sorted from blood, taken in a trial of the OX40 agonist ivuxolimab. The receptors here all came from an adult with an advanced solid tumor such as melanoma, head and neck, liver or kidney cancer.

The chain has TRBV5-6 and TRBJ1-5, with unresolved D. In germline, CDR1 is SGHDT, CDR2 YYEEEE. The CDR3 has 14 amino acids. The V and J ends lost 0 bases and 0 bases respectively, with 4 bases between them. The DNA for the CDR3 is TGTGCCAGCAGCTTGGGTGTTAGCAATCAGCCCCAGCATTTT. Translation gives CASSLGVSNQPQHF.

The chain joins TRBV4-3 to TRBJ2-7, with a tentative D call TRBD2 (5 bases). Trimming cost V 1 base and J 3 bases, with 13 bases left between them. Germline CDR1 LGHNA, CDR2 YSLEER. CDR3 size: 15 residues. In DNA, the CDR3 is TGCGCCAGCAGCCAAGTAGGGAGAGGAATCTACGAGCAGTACTTC. Translated: CASSQVGRGIYEQYF.

The V call is TRBV7-7, the J call TRBJ2-5; D might be TRBD1 (5 bases). This CDR3 region has 13 residues. Trimming cost V 5 bases and J 2 bases, with 9 bases left between them. Germline V gene sequence: CDR1 SSHAT, CDR2 FNYEAQ (reference sequence). The CDR3 loop reads CASSQTGQETQYF. The CDR3 DNA is TGTGCCAGCAGCCAAACAGGTCAAGAGACCCAGTACTTC.

J is TRBJ1-4 and V is TRBV4-3, with D perhaps TRBD1 (5 bases). CDR1 LGHNA and CDR2 YSLEER come from the germline V gene. This CDR3 is 15 amino acids long. Trimming took 2 bases from V and 5 from J, leaving 12 bases between them. The CDR3 nucleotides are TGCGCCAGCAGCCAAACGACAGACCTAAATGAAAAACTGTTTTTT. Amino acids: CASSQTTDLNEKLFF.

This clone was seen a handful of times. The chain recombines TRBV10-3 with TRBJ1-5; weak D call: TRBD1 (5 bases). With 3 bases removed from V and 6 bases from J, the gap between germline ends came to 12 bases. Germline assignment: CDR1 ENHRY and CDR2 SYGVKD. The CDR3 has 14 amino acids. CDR3 region: CAISEDTGGQPQHF. CDR3 bases: TGTGCCATCAGTGAAGACACTGGGGGTCAGCCCCAGCATTTT.

The CDR3 here is CASSLAGYNEQFF. The CDR3 nucleotides are TGCGCCAGCAGCCTGGCAGGCTACAATGAGCAGTTCTTC. The chain recombines TRBV4-3 with TRBJ2-1; D gene uncertain. Trimming took 4 bases from V and 3 from J, leaving 7 bases between them. The germline CDR1 and CDR2 sequences are LGHNA and YSLEER. The CDR3 covers 13 residues.

In this sample, this clone turned up once. This rearrangement joins TRBV6-4 to TRBJ1-1; D ambiguous. Germline CDR1 reads MRHNA; CDR2 reads SNTAGT. The V end lost 6 bases, the J end lost 0 bases, and 14 bases lay between the germline ends. The CDR3 sequence is 15 residues long. CDR3 nucleotide sequence: TGTGCCAGCAGCGGAGATCGGGGTCTGAACACTGAAGCTTTCTTT. Amino acids: CASSGDRGLNTEAFF.

In this sample, this clone turned up a few times. This chain joins TRBV19 and TRBJ1-5; D is possibly TRBD1 (6 bases). CDR1 is LNHDA, CDR2 SQIVND, per germline (reference sequence). CDR3 size: 15 residues. With 3 bases removed from V and 2 bases from J, the gap between germline ends came to 11 bases. The CDR3 region has the DNA TGTGCCAGTAGTATTGACAGGCTTGGCAATCAGCCCCAGCATTTT. It specifies CASSIDRLGNQPQHF.

The chain recombines TRBV7-6 with TRBJ2-7; D tentatively reads TRBD1 or TRBD2 (5 bases each). Trimming removed 5 bases from V and 2 bases from J, with 13 bases in between. The CDR3 loop spans 14 amino acids. Per germline, CDR1 SGHVS and CDR2 FNYEAQ. The CDR3 here is CASSPEPGPYEQYF. The CDR3 DNA reads TGTGCCAGCAGCCCCGAACCGGGACCCTACGAGCAGTACTTC.

J is TRBJ2-1 and V is TRBV29-1; 10 nucleotides agree with TRBD2. The V gene end was trimmed by 1 base and the J gene end by 4 bases; junction bases not matched to a gene: 4. The CDR3 length is 15 residues. From germline, CDR1 is SQVTM and CDR2 ANQGSEA. CDR3 coding DNA: TGCAGCGTTGAAGGGTCTAGCGGGGGTTACAATGAGCAGTTCTTC. Amino acid sequence: CSVEGSSGGYNEQFF.

The rearrangement joins TRBV7-9 to TRBJ2-1; weak D call: TRBD1 (6 bases). Germline V gene lookup returns CDR1 SEHNR and CDR2 FQNEAQ (reference sequence). This CDR3 region has 14 residues. The V and J ends lost 4 bases and 3 bases respectively, with 10 bases between them. The CDR3 region has the DNA TGTGCCAGCAGCTGGAAGACAGGCTACAATGAGCAGTTCTTC. This sequence encodes CASSWKTGYNEQFF.

Here the CDR3 DNA reads TGTGCCAGCAGTTTAGCGGAAGTAGCGGGAGATCAGCTATGGAATGAGCAGTTCTTC. Translation gives CASSLAEVAGDQLWNEQFF. This chain connects TRBV27 to TRBJ2-1; 9 nucleotides line up with TRBD2. V gave up 2 bases and J gave up 7 bases; unmatched junction bases: 18. This CDR3 is built from 19 residues. Germline CDR1 is MNHEY and CDR2 is SMNVEV (reference sequence).

About this clone: Other DNA variants within this sample encode the same CDR3. V and J are TRBV7-9 and TRBJ2-5; no definite D call. V lost 4 bases to trimming and J lost 3 bases, with 3 bases between them. Germline V gene lookup returns CDR1 SEHNR and CDR2 FQNEAQ (reference sequence). The CDR3 totals 11 residues. In DNA form, the CDR3 reads TGTGCCAGCAGCTCAGAAGAGACCCAGTACTTC. Protein product: CASSSEETQYF.

V is TRBV2 and J is TRBJ2-5; unclear D gene. The germline V gene encodes CDR1 SNHLY and CDR2 FYNNEI. V was pared by 4 bases and J by 2 bases, with 8 bases between. The CDR3 contains 13 residues. CDR3 sequence (DNA): TGTGCCAGCAGTGTATGGCGGCAAGAGACCCAGTACTTC. Translation gives CASSVWRQETQYF.

The gene calls are TRBV9 and TRBJ2-7; TRBD1 agrees at 8 bases. The CDR3 length is 15 residues. The V gene's germline CDR1 is SGDLS and CDR2 YYNGEE. V was clipped by 0 bases and J by 3 bases; unmatched bases: 5. The CDR3 loop is CASSVAGTGDYEQYF. CDR3 in DNA: TGTGCCAGCAGCGTAGCGGGGACAGGCGACTACGAGCAGTACTTC.

This rearrangement joins TRBV5-1 to TRBJ2-3; the match to TRBD1 covers 7 bases. The CDR3 runs to 13 residues. Germline V gene data show CDR1 as SGHRS and CDR2 as YFSETQ. The junction had 4 bases not matched to a gene; V was cut back by 3 bases and J by 6 bases. CDR3 protein: CASSYDREDTQYF. Written as DNA, the CDR3 is TGCGCCAGCAGCTACGACAGGGAGGATACGCAGTATTTT.

The CDR3 sequence is CASSLGRREAFF. The CDR3 bases are TGTGCCAGCAGCTTGGGCAGGCGTGAAGCTTTCTTT. The chain recombines TRBV5-4 with TRBJ1-1; D is uncertain. Trimming left V 0 bases short and J 7 bases short, with 7 bases between. This CDR3 has 12 amino acids. In germline, CDR1 is SGHNT, CDR2 YYREEE (reference sequence). The whole variable domain, filled in from reference TRBV5-4 and TRBJ1-1, reads ETGVTQSPTHLIKTRGQQVTLRCSSQSGHNTVSWYQQALGQGPQFIFQYYREEENGRGNFPPRFSGLQFPNYSSELNVNALELDDSALYLCASSLGRREAFFGQGTRLTVV.

The V call is TRBV4-1, the J call TRBJ1-2; the D is unclear. CDR3 size: 18 residues. Trimming took off 0 bases at V and 5 bases at J, with 22 bases between the two ends. Germline V gene lookup returns CDR1 MGHRA and CDR2 YSYEKL. CDR3 protein: CASSQDIPDPPRIYGYTF. CDR3 bases: TGCGCCAGCAGCCAAGATATTCCCGACCCCCCCAGAATATATGGCTACACCTTC.